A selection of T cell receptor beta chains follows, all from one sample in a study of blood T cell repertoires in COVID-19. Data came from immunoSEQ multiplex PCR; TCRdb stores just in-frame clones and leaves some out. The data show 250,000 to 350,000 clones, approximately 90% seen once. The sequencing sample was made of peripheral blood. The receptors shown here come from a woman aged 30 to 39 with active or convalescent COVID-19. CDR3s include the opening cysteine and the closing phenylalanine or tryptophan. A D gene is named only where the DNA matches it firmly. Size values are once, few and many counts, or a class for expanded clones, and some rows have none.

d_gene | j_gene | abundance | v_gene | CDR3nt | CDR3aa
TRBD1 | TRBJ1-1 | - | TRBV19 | TGTGCCAGTAGTGCCTCACCCGGGACAGCACAGGGAGCTTTCTTT | CASSASPGTAQGAFF
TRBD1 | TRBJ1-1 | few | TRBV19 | TGTGCCAGTGGGACCCGGACAGGGCGGACTGAAGCTTTCTTT | CASGTRTGRTEAFF
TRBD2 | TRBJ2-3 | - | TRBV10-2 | TGCGCCAGTTCGGAGCGGGGGGAGGCAGATACGCAGTATTTT | CASSERGEADTQYF
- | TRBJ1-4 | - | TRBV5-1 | TGCGCCAGCAGCATACAGGGAGCTGGAACTAATGAAAAACTGTTTTTT | CASSIQGAGTNEKLFF
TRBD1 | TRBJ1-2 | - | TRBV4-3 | TGCGCCAGCAGCCAAGGGATGGGCGGGACAGGGGGTTATGGCTACACCTTC | CASSQGMGGTGGYGYTF
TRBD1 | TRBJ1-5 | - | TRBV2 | TGTGCCAGCAGTGGGGATGGACAGGGGAATCAGCCCCAGCATTTT | CASSGDGQGNQPQHF
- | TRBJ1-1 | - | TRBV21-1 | TGTGCCAGCAGCAAAGAGGTGGGACACAGTGAAGCTTTCTTT | CASSKEVGHSEAFF
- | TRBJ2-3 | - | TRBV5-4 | TGTGCCAGCGAAACTAAAAAGGGGGGGGATACCACAGATACGCAGTATTTT | CASETKKGGDTTDTQYF
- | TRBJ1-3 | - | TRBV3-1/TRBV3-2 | TGTGCCAGCAGCCGCCGGTCAGGAAACACCATATATTTT | CASSRRSGNTIYF
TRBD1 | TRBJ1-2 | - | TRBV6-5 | TGTGCCGGACAGGGCCTCTATGGCTACACCTTC | CAGQGLYGYTF
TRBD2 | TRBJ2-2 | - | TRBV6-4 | TGTGCCAGGGGAGGGAGACGGTCCACCGGGGAGCTGTTTTTT | CARGGRRSTGELFF
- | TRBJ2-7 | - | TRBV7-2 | TGTGCCAGCAGCTTTGGGGCTAGGTCCGAGCAGTACTTC | CASSFGARSEQYF
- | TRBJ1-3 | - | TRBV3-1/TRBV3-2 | TGTGCCAGCAGACCTACGGACAGAAGAAACACCATATATTTT | CASRPTDRRNTIYF
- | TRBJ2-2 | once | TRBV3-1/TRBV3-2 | TGTGCCAGCATGCGGGGGCCTTCGAACACCGGGGAGCTGTTTTTT | CASMRGPSNTGELFF
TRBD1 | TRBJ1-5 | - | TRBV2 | TGTGCCAGCAGCAAAGACAGGGGGCGAAGTGATCAGCCCCAGCATTTT | CASSKDRGRSDQPQHF
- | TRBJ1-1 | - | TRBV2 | TGTGCCAGCAGTCTAGTGGGGAGAAAGTCGGCTGAAGCTTTCTTT | CASSLVGRKSAEAFF
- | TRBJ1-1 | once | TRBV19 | TGTGCCAGTAGTATCCCGTTTGGCGGCGGGGGGACTGAAGCTTTCTTT | CASSIPFGGGGTEAFF
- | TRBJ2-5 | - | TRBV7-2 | TGTGCCAGCAGCTTAGTTGTGGGGGCGGAGACCCAGTACTTC | CASSLVVGAETQYF
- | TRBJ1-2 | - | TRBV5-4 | TGTGCCAGCAGCCCCGGGGGGCCCTATGGCTACACCTTC | CASSPGGPYGYTF
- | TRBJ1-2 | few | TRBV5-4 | TGTGCCAGCAGCTACGAGACTAACTATGGCTACACCTTC | CASSYETNYGYTF
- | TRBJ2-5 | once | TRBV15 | TGTGCCACCAGCAGAGAACCGGGGGGCGGGGAGACCCAGTACTTC | CATSREPGGGETQYF
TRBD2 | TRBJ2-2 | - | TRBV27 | TGTGCCAGCAGAGAGGGAGGGTTAATATCCGGGGAGCTGTTTTTT | CASREGGLISGELFF
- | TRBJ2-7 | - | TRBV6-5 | TGTGCCAGCAGCCCCTACCGGGACTCGACCTACGAGCAGTACTTC | CASSPYRDSTYEQYF
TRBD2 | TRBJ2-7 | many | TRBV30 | TGTGCCTGGAGTATCCAAGCGGGGCAAAGCTCCTACGAGCAGTACTTC | CAWSIQAGQSSYEQYF
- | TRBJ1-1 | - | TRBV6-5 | TGTGCCAGCAGGGGGGCAGGGGCAAGGGCTGAAGCTTTCTTT | CASRGAGARAEAFF
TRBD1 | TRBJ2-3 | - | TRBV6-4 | TGTGCCAGCAGTCCCGGGACAGGGTCCAGGGATACGCAGTATTTT | CASSPGTGSRDTQYF